These 29 T cell receptor beta chains were sequenced from one sample in a study of blood T cells in healthy people across ages. A J-beta primer mix and a sample-barcoded 5' primer were used in a second PCR of about 6 to 12 cycles. A single record per CDR3 protein comes from TCRdb applying MiXCR to the 5' RACE reads. The sample has 700,000 or so distinct CDR3 sequences, around a fifth seen once. Source material: blood. The receptors derive from a man between 70 and 80 years old in good health.

This clonotype was seen only a few times. This chain joins TRBV20-1 and TRBJ2-4; maybe TRBD2 (7 bases). Germline CDR1 is DFQATT and CDR2 is SNEGSKA (reference sequence). The CDR3 is 17 residues long. V was trimmed by 4 bases and J by 0 bases, leaving 19 bases between them. CDR3 protein: CSAIWARGGGAKNIQYF. The CDR3 nucleotides read TGCAGTGCTATATGGGCTCGGGGAGGGGGAGCCAAAAACATTCAGTACTTC.

The chain uses TRBV5-5 and TRBJ2-7, with 8 bases matching TRBD2. V lost 4 bases and J lost 4; bases outside the gene matches: 4. The germline V gene has CDR1 SGHKS and CDR2 YYEKEE (reference sequence). The CDR3 loop spans 13 amino acids. CDR3: CASSLREGYEQYF. In nucleotides, the CDR3 is TGTGCCAGCAGCCTCCGGGAGGGGTACGAGCAGTACTTC.

The chain has TRBV19 and TRBJ1-1, with 9 bases aligning to TRBD1. J gave up 0 bases and V 7 bases, and 6 bases lay outside the gene matches. This CDR3 has 15 amino acids. Germline V gene lookup returns CDR1 LNHDA and CDR2 SQIVND (reference sequence). CDR3 sequence: CASTGQGTMNTEAFF. The CDR3 DNA sequence: TGTGCCAGTACGGGACAGGGTACGATGAACACTGAAGCTTTCTTT.

This clonotype was detected only a few times. Relative to the germline gene, one junction end is altered; a read error may explain this. The chain is built from TRBV11-1 and TRBJ2-3; 13 nucleotides line up with TRBD2. The CDR3 is made up of 18 amino acids. Per the germline V gene, CDR1 is SGHAT and CDR2 is FQDESV (reference sequence). CDR3 sequence: CAGSELTSGRLTTDTQYF. The CDR3 nucleotides read TGTGCCGGCAGCGAATTGACTAGCGGGAGGTTGACCACAGATACGCAGTATTTT.

In this sample, this clonotype turned up a few times. The genes are TRBV24-1 and TRBJ1-2; 11 bases align to TRBD1. CDR1 is KGHDR, CDR2 SFDVKD, per germline. With V trimmed by 4 bases and J by 0 bases, 3 bases remained unmatched. CDR3 length: 16 amino acids. The CDR3 here is CATSDGQGAPNYGYTF. CDR3 coding DNA: TGTGCCACCAGTGACGGACAGGGGGCACCTAACTATGGCTACACCTTC.

This clonotype was detected only a few times. The V gene is TRBV5-1, the J gene TRBJ1-1, with D perhaps matching TRBD1 (5 bases). The CDR3 is 15 amino acids. CDR1 and CDR2 (germline): SGHRS, YFSETQ. The V end was cut by 4 bases, the J end by 4 bases, with 17 bases between. The CDR3 coding sequence is TGCGCCAGCAGCAATGCGGCAGGGAGGGCCACTGAAGCTTTCTTT. Its translation: CASSNAAGRATEAFF.

This chain links TRBV7-6 with TRBJ1-4; D uncertain. CDR3 length: 14 amino acids. V lost 5 bases and J 8 bases, leaving 15 bases between the germline ends. Per the germline V gene, CDR1 is SGHVS and CDR2 is FNYEAQ. The CDR3 protein is CASSPGLSGEKLFF. CDR3 nucleotides: TGTGCCAGCAGCCCCGGACTATCTGGGGAAAAACTGTTTTTT.

CDR3 DNA sequence: TGTGCCAGCAGTTTTTGGTCAGGGGCCTCTCACCCTAACTATGGCTACACCTTC. Residues: CASSFWSGASHPNYGYTF. The V call is TRBV12-3 or TRBV12-4, the J call TRBJ1-2, with a tentative D call TRBD1 (6 bases). Trimming took 3 bases from V and 0 from J, leaving 20 bases between them. The CDR3 is made up of 18 amino acids.

Only a few counts were recorded for this clonotype. This sequence joins TRBV15 and TRBJ2-3; D unclear. With 0 bases removed from V and 6 bases from J, the gap between germline ends came to 10 bases. The CDR3 is 14 residues long. The V gene's germline CDR1 is LNHNV and CDR2 YYDKDF (reference sequence). CDR3 residues: CATSRDPGSDTQYF. CDR3 nucleotide sequence: TGTGCCACCAGCAGAGATCCGGGTTCGGATACGCAGTATTTT. The complete variable domain, with remaining parts taken from reference TRBV15 and TRBJ2-3, reads DAMVIQNPRYQVTQFGKPVTLSCSQTLNHNVMYWYQQKSSQAPKLLFHYYDKDFNNEADTPDNFQSRRPNTSFCFLDIRSPGLGDTAMYLCATSRDPGSDTQYFGPGTRLTVL.

In its sample, this clonotype was seen a few times. V is TRBV3-1 and J is TRBJ2-5; D remains unclear. The DNA end lines up better with TRBJ2-1; the J call may be wrong. Germline assignment: CDR1 LGHDT and CDR2 YNNKEL (reference sequence). This CDR3 contains 13 residues. The CDR3 sequence is CASSQVSSSPQFF. Here the CDR3 DNA reads TGTGCCAGCAGCCAAGTCTCCTCCTCCCCGCAGTTCTTC.

This chain connects TRBV7-8 to TRBJ2-3; weak D call: TRBD2 (5 bases). The CDR3 consists of 14 residues. V was cut by 3 bases and J by 6 bases, with 13 bases left in between. Germline CDR1 SGHVS, CDR2 FQNEAQ. The CDR3 loop is CASSFSDQRDTQYF. CDR3 bases: TGTGCCAGCAGCTTTTCGGACCAGCGGGATACGCAGTATTTT.

This clonotype was recorded only once. The chain uses TRBV20-1 and TRBJ1-6; no firm D call. Germline lookup yields CDR1 DFQATT and CDR2 SNEGSKA (reference sequence). CDR3 length: 16 amino acids. V gave up 3 bases and J gave up 10 bases, with 22 bases separating them. CDR3 residues: CSASMDGERPGSPLHF. CDR3 in DNA: TGCAGTGCTAGTATGGACGGTGAAAGGCCGGGGTCACCCCTCCACTTT.

This sequence joins TRBV24-1 and TRBJ2-1, with D maybe TRBD2 (7 bases). Looked up from germline, CDR1 is KGHDR and CDR2 is SFDVKD. The CDR3 is made up of 15 amino acids. V gave up 1 base and J gave up 8 bases, with 14 bases separating them. CDR3 sequence (DNA): TGTGCCACCAGTGATTTTGGAGGCGGGGGCGATGAGCAGTTCTTC. It encodes CATSDFGGGGDEQFF.

This clonotype was seen a handful of times. V and J are TRBV28 and TRBJ1-2; no firm D call. Germline lookup yields CDR1 MDHEN and CDR2 SYDVKM. This CDR3 has 13 amino acids. Trimming shortened V by 3 bases and J by 4 bases, and 9 bases separated the two germline ends. Written as DNA, the CDR3 is TGTGCCAGCAGTTTGCTCGGCTCCTATGGCTACACCTTC. Translated, it gives CASSLLGSYGYTF.

The sample holds a few counts of this clonotype. The V and J genes are TRBV28 and TRBJ1-5, with D perhaps TRBD1 (6 bases). V lost 7 bases to trimming and J lost 4 bases, with 11 bases between them. This CDR3 has 13 amino acids. CDR1 and CDR2 from the germline V gene are MDHEN and SYDVKM. The CDR3 DNA follows: TGTGCCAGCAACCTAGGGGGGAATCAGCCCCAGCATTTT. This encodes CASNLGGNQPQHF.

This clonotype was picked up a small number of times. This sequence joins TRBV7-2 and TRBJ1-2; D ambiguous. There are 14 residues in the CDR3. CDR1 is SGHTA, CDR2 FQGNSA, per germline. Deletions cut 1 base from V and 8 bases from J, with 14 bases between. In nucleotides, the CDR3 is TGTGCCAGCAGCTTAGATTCCGGCTCCCGGGGCTACACCTTC. Its translation is CASSLDSGSRGYTF.

The chain carries TRBV28 and TRBJ2-3; the match to TRBD2 covers 7 bases. J gave up 4 bases and V 6 bases, and 10 bases lay outside the gene matches. The CDR3 is 15 residues long. Germline CDR1 reads MDHEN; CDR2 reads SYDVKM. The CDR3 reads CASSSTSASADTQYF. CDR3 nucleotides: TGTGCCAGCAGCTCAACTAGCGCGTCCGCAGATACGCAGTATTTT. The full variable domain, rest sourced from reference TRBV28 and TRBJ2-3, is DVKVTQSSRYLVKRTGEKVFLECVQDMDHENMFWYRQDPGLGLRLIYFSYDVKMKEKGDIPEGYSVSREKKERFSLILESASTNQTSMYLCASSSTSASADTQYFGPGTRLTVL.

This clonotype was counted a few times. This chain links TRBV30 with TRBJ1-1; TRBD1 matches at 7 bases. This CDR3 has 12 residues. Trimming took 4 bases from V and 5 from J; bases not matched to a gene: 4. The germline V gene has CDR1 GTSNPN and CDR2 SVGIG (reference sequence). The CDR3 reads CAWNRGSTEAFF. CDR3 in DNA: TGTGCCTGGAACAGGGGATCGACTGAAGCTTTCTTT. Variable domain in full (rest from reference TRBV30 and TRBJ1-1): SQTIHQWPATLVQPVGSPLSLECTVEGTSNPNLYWYRQAAGRGLQLLFYSVGIGQISSEVPQNLSASRPQDRQFILSSKKLLLSDSGFYLCAWNRGSTEAFFGQGTRLTVV.

Only a few counts were recorded for this clonotype. V usage is TRBV19 and J usage is TRBJ1-5; D may be TRBD1 (6 bases). The germline V and J ends were trimmed by 5 bases and 3 bases, with 11 bases remaining between them. The germline V gene encodes CDR1 LNHDA and CDR2 SQIVND (reference sequence). The CDR3 loop spans 14 amino acids. The CDR3 region has the DNA TGTGCCAGTAGTGTCGGACAGAACAATCAGCCCCAGCATTTT. It yields the protein CASSVGQNNQPQHF.

This clonotype was counted only a few times. The chain couples TRBV2 to TRBJ2-5; possibly TRBD2 for D (5 bases). The CDR3 runs 13 residues. The germline V gene encodes CDR1 SNHLY and CDR2 FYNNEI. Trimming removed 8 bases from V and 2 bases from J, with 12 bases in between. The CDR3 sequence is CASVKAEQETQYF. In DNA, the CDR3 is TGTGCCAGCGTAAAAGCGGAACAAGAGACCCAGTACTTC. The full variable domain, in which reference TRBV2 and TRBJ2-5 provide the parts outside the CDR3, is EPEVTQTPSHQVTQMGQEVILRCVPISNHLYFYWYRQILGQKVEFLVSFYNNEISEKSEIFDDQFSVERPDGSNFTLKIRSTKLEDSAMYFCASVKAEQETQYFGPGTRLLVL.

Of note for this clonotype: Relative to the germline gene, one junction end is altered; a read error may explain this. The chain uses TRBV5-6 and TRBJ2-3; no reliable D call. Germline V lookup: CDR1 SGHDT, CDR2 YYEEEE. The length of the CDR3 is 14 residues. CDR3 coding DNA: TGTGCCAGCAGCTTGACAAGTATCACAGATACGCAGTCTTTT. Translated: CASSLTSITDTQSF.

This clonotype showed up just a few times. The chain carries TRBV9 and TRBJ1-2; D is unclear. V gave up 0 bases and J gave up 7 bases, with 10 bases separating them. This CDR3 is built from 13 residues. The germline CDR1 and CDR2 sequences are SGDLS and YYNGEE. The CDR3 DNA reads TGTGCCAGCAGCGTAGTCTGGGCGTCTGGCTACACCTTC. Its translation is CASSVVWASGYTF.

This clonotype was seen a few times. The genes are TRBV29-1 and TRBJ1-2; TRBD1 agrees at 10 bases. From germline, CDR1 is SQVTM and CDR2 ANQGSEA. The V and J ends lost 4 bases and 4 bases, in that order; junction bases with no gene match: 3. The CDR3 is 13 amino acids. CDR3 region: CSVVGDRGYGYTF. In DNA form, the CDR3 reads TGCAGCGTTGTTGGGGACAGGGGCTATGGCTACACCTTC.

CDR3 DNA sequence: TGTGCCAGCAGCGACCCAGGGCTCCCAGCTTTCTTT. Amino acids: CASSDPGLPAFF. The chain carries TRBV7-6 and TRBJ1-1; weak D call: TRBD1 (5 bases). Germline V CDR1 and CDR2: SGHVS, FNYEAQ. The CDR3 contains 12 residues. V shed 5 bases and J shed 10 bases, with 14 bases lying between them.

This sequence joins TRBV7-9 and TRBJ1-1; D is possibly TRBD1 (5 bases). Deletions cut 5 bases from V and 5 bases from J, with 18 bases between. Germline V gene data show CDR1 as SEHNR and CDR2 as FQNEAQ (reference sequence). The CDR3 loop spans 15 amino acids. CDR3 amino acids: CASSAAGTVRTEAFF. For the CDR3, the DNA is TGTGCCAGCAGCGCAGCGGGGACGGTGCGAACTGAAGCTTTCTTT.

V and J are TRBV12-3 or TRBV12-4 and TRBJ2-1, with D maybe TRBD2 (7 bases). The J call is in doubt because the DNA end fits TRBJ2-7 better. The CDR3 extends over 15 amino acids. CDR3 coding DNA: TGTGCCAGCAGTTTGGGGGGTCGGGGGGCCTTCAAGCAGTACTTC. Its translation: CASSLGGRGAFKQYF.

The chain employs TRBV9 and TRBJ2-5; no definite D call. From germline, CDR1 is SGDLS and CDR2 YYNGEE. The CDR3 length is 15 residues. Trimming shortened V by 0 bases and J by 7 bases, and 16 bases separated the two germline ends. The CDR3: CASSVAAESKGTQYF. The DNA for the CDR3 is TGTGCCAGCAGCGTAGCTGCGGAAAGCAAAGGGACCCAGTACTTC.

This clonotype has only a few counts. The chain links TRBV7-6 to TRBJ1-4, with a tentative D call TRBD1 (6 bases). This CDR3 contains 16 residues. Germline CDR1 is SGHVS and CDR2 is FNYEAQ. The ends were cut back, 5 bases at V and 3 bases at J, with 16 bases in the middle. The DNA of the CDR3 is TGTGCCAGCAGCCCGGACGGACAGTTGGCTAATGAAAAACTGTTTTTT. Residues: CASSPDGQLANEKLFF.

This chain uses TRBV7-7 with TRBJ2-7; D unclear. Deletions cut 3 bases from V and 2 bases from J, with 8 bases between. The CDR3 runs to 13 residues. CDR1 is SSHAT, CDR2 FNYEAQ, per germline (reference sequence). This CDR3 is CASSFVLTYEQYV. The CDR3 nucleotides read TGTGCCAGCAGCTTCGTACTAACCTACGAGCAGTACGTC.